This T cell receptor beta chain was identified in a study of PD-1 blockade in classical Hodgkin lymphoma (dated by TCRdb to the early 2020s). Libraries came from the immunoSEQ multiplex PCR assay. Not all clones reach the TCRdb copy of this immuneACCESS table, which keeps in-frame sequences only. Checked studies attribute under half of the gap to unresolved V genes and leave the rest unexplained. The sample yields tens of thousands of clones; around 80% were counted once. The top ten clones comprise about 20% of the sample. In the paper's terms, the time point label means: cycle 2 day 1 (C2D1) of nivolumab. Every trial patient had relapsed after autologous stem cell transplantation, and cohorts A, B and C differed in prior brentuximab vedotin exposure. This sample comprised peripheral blood mononuclear cells (PBMCs), obtained before the second cycle of nivolumab. The receptors were sampled from a human donor with classical Hodgkin lymphoma.

The V gene is TRBV29-1, the J gene TRBJ1-2; D perhaps matches TRBD1 (6 bases). V lost 7 bases and J lost 8, with 17 bases in between. The CDR3 spans 12 residues. Germline V gives CDR1 SQVTM, CDR2 ANQGSEA. CDR3 bases: TGCAGCGCCCTCGGGCAGGGGTACGGCTACACCTTC. It is translated as CSALGQGYGYTF.